The 15 T cell receptor beta chains presented below share a single source sample, sequenced in a study of T cell responses to AZD1222 COVID-19 vaccine. Some clones are missing from TCRdb's copy, which holds only in-frame ones; the method was immunoSEQ multiplex PCR. The sample records approximately 150,000 clones, 90% to 95% being singletons. Sequencing was performed on peripheral blood, taken on day 0 of AZD1222 vaccination. These receptor sequences come from an adult in good health.

The V and J genes are TRBV7-9 and TRBJ2-7, with 11 bases aligning to TRBD2. Germline CDR1 is SEHNR and CDR2 is FQNEAQ (reference sequence). V was pared by 1 base and J by 6 bases, with 11 bases of the junction left unmatched. This CDR3 is built from 17 residues. The DNA for the CDR3 is TGTGCCAGCAGCTTAGAGGGTAGCGGGAGGGCCTCTTTCGAGCAGTACTTC. Translating gives CASSLEGSGRASFEQYF.

J is TRBJ2-2 and V is TRBV3-1 (or the pseudogene TRBV3-2); 14 positions match TRBD2. CDR1 is LGHDT, CDR2 YNNKEL, per germline (reference sequence). This CDR3 is 18 amino acids long. Losses at the gene ends were 4 bases for V and 0 bases for J; bases not matched to a gene: 4. CDR3 DNA sequence: TGTGCCAGCAGCCCGAAGACTAGCGGGGGGGCGAACACCGGGGAGCTGTTTTTT. Protein: CASSPKTSGGANTGELFF.

This clone was recorded only once. J is TRBJ1-6 and V is TRBV11-2; D is undetermined. The V end lost 2 bases, the J end lost 0 bases, and 11 bases lay between the germline ends. Germline V CDR1 and CDR2: SGHAT, FQNNGV. CDR3 length: 17 amino acids. The CDR3 coding sequence is TGTGCCAGCAGCTTAAGTAGTGGCAGCTCCTATAATTCACCCCTCCACTTT. It yields the protein CASSLSSGSSYNSPLHF.

The chain employs TRBV6-4 and TRBJ2-2; D uncertain. The CDR3 extends over 12 amino acids. Between the trimmed V and J ends, which lost 7 bases and 6 bases, there was a span of 9 bases. Germline V gene lookup returns CDR1 MRHNA and CDR2 SNTAGT. The CDR3: CASMGLPGELFF. CDR3 coding DNA: TGTGCCAGCATGGGGTTACCCGGGGAGCTGTTTTTT.

J is TRBJ1-2 and V is TRBV9, with TRBD1 matching over 7 bases. The CDR3 has 15 residues. Germline V gives CDR1 SGDLS, CDR2 YYNGEE. With 4 bases clipped from V and 0 bases from J, the junction kept 6 bases outside the gene matches. CDR3 bases: TGTGCCAGCAGCCCCAGACAGGGAGCTAACTATGGCTACACCTTC. Its protein is CASSPRQGANYGYTF.

This sequence joins TRBV11-2 and TRBJ1-1; D ambiguous. Trimming stripped 5 bases from V and 0 bases from J, with 10 bases between. Germline V gives CDR1 SGHAT, CDR2 FQNNGV. The CDR3 spans 14 residues. This chain's CDR3 is CASSAGRLNTEAFF. The DNA for the CDR3 is TGTGCCAGCAGCGCCGGACGGCTGAACACTGAAGCTTTCTTT.

The J gene is TRBJ1-1, the V gene TRBV9; D is undetermined. Trimming took 0 bases from V and 0 from J, leaving 9 bases between them. CDR1 SGDLS and CDR2 YYNGEE come from the germline V gene. The CDR3 totals 15 residues. The CDR3 is CASSVGAVMNTEAFF. The CDR3 DNA reads as TGTGCCAGCAGCGTAGGGGCAGTCATGAACACTGAAGCTTTCTTT.

V is TRBV27 and J is TRBJ1-1; no clear D gene. The CDR3 covers 16 residues. Per germline, CDR1 MNHEY and CDR2 SMNVEV (reference sequence). V gave up 5 bases and J gave up 0 bases, with 16 bases separating them. DNA of the CDR3: TGTGCCAGCAGTCCACACGTTTTGGATATGAACACTGAAGCTTTCTTT. It specifies CASSPHVLDMNTEAFF.

The chain recombines TRBV7-8 with TRBJ2-1; TRBD2 might be the D (6 bases). CDR3 size: 14 residues. Germline loops: CDR1 SGHVS, CDR2 FQNEAQ. V lost 5 bases and J 10 bases, leaving 18 bases between the germline ends. CDR3 protein: CASSVELTRGEQFF. CDR3 nucleotide sequence: TGTGCCAGCAGCGTGGAACTCACGCGGGGAGAGCAGTTCTTC.

This chain uses TRBV20-1 with TRBJ2-1; D is unresolved. Germline assignment: CDR1 DFQATT and CDR2 SNEGSKA (reference sequence). V was trimmed by 5 bases and J by 3 bases, leaving 5 bases between them. This CDR3 spans 11 amino acids. CDR3 sequence: CSADYYNEQFF. In nucleotides, the CDR3 is TGCAGTGCTGATTACTACAATGAGCAGTTCTTC.

CDR3 residues: CASSPPGIGNEKLFF. CDR3 in DNA: TGTGCCAGCTCACCACCTGGGATAGGTAATGAAAAACTGTTTTTT. V and J are TRBV18 and TRBJ1-4; D remains unclear. CDR1 and CDR2 (germline): KGHSH, LQKENI. The CDR3 consists of 15 residues. V shed 0 bases and J shed 4 bases, with 9 bases lying between them.

The DNA of the CDR3 is TGTGCCAGCGCCCGGACAGGCACTAACTATGGCTACACCTTC. Protein product: CASARTGTNYGYTF. J is TRBJ1-2 and V is TRBV2, with 7 bases that match TRBD1. The CDR3 extends over 14 amino acids. The V segment lost 8 bases and the J segment 0 bases; nucleotides outside the gene matches: 6. Germline V gene data show CDR1 as SNHLY and CDR2 as FYNNEI.

The chain couples TRBV6-5 to TRBJ1-6; unclear D gene. CDR1 and CDR2 from the germline V gene are MNHEY and SVGAGI. The CDR3 has 13 residues. Trimming removed 8 bases from V and 3 bases from J, with 8 bases in between. The CDR3 region is CASCRNYNSPLHF. The CDR3 DNA sequence: TGTGCCAGCTGTCGGAACTATAATTCACCCCTCCACTTT.

The chain is built from TRBV7-2 and TRBJ1-2, with D possibly TRBD1 on 6 matching bases. The CDR3 runs 14 residues. With 5 bases removed from V and 2 bases from J, the gap between germline ends came to 12 bases. Germline assignment: CDR1 SGHTA and CDR2 FQGNSA. This CDR3 is CASSPRTDNYGYTF. The CDR3 DNA reads TGTGCCAGCAGCCCACGGACAGACAACTATGGCTACACCTTC.

V is TRBV29-1 and J is TRBJ1-1; no reliable D call. The V gene lost 0 bases and the J gene lost 0 bases, with 8 bases spanning the gap. The CDR3 covers 14 residues. CDR1 is SQVTM and CDR2 is ANQGSEA in the germline V gene. CDR3 loop: CSVEERGLNTEAFF. The CDR3 coding sequence is TGCAGCGTTGAAGAACGGGGATTGAACACTGAAGCTTTCTTT.